The entry that follows covers one TCR beta chain sequence. This specimen belongs to a study of blood T cell repertoires in COVID-19. TCRdb's copy holds only in-frame clones and misses some; the assay was immunoSEQ multiplex PCR. The sample contains 110,000 to 150,000 clones, 65% to 90% of which appear only once. Per germline, CDR1 MGHRA and CDR2 YSYEKL. Trimming cost V 4 bases and J 4 bases; bases outside gene matches: 2. This CDR3 is 14 amino acids long. This TCR derives from a man between 60 and 70 years old with active or convalescent COVID-19. This rearrangement joins TRBV4-1 to TRBJ1-1; 11 bases align to TRBD1. The sample was peripheral blood. The CDR3 reads CASSRDRGATEAFF. The CDR3 nucleotides are TGCGCCAGCAGCCGGGACAGGGGGGCCACTGAAGCTTTCTTT.